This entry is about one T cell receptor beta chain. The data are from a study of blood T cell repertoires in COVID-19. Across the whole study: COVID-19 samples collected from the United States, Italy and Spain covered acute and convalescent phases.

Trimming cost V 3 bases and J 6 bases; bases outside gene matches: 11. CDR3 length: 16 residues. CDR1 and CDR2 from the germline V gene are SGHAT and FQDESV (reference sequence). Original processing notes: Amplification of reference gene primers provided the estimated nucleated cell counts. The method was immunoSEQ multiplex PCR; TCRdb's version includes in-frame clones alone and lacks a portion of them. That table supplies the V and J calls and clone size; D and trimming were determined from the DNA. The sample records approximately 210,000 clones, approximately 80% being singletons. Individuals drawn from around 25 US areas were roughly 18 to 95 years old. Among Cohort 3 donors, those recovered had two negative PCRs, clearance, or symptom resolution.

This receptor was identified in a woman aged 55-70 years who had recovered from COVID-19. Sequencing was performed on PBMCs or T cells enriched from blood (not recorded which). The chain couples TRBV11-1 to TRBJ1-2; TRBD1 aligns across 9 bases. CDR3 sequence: CASSLAGTGSLHGYTF. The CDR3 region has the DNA TGTGCCAGCAGCTTGGCCGGGACAGGGAGTCTCCATGGCTACACCTTC.